This T cell receptor beta chain originates from a study of blood T cell repertoires in COVID-19. The wider study: From T cells, B-cell-depleted T cells, or PBMCs came the material, which was cDNA or gDNA.

Original processing methods: Reference gene primers were amplified, and this amplification served to estimate nucleated cell counts. Some clones are missing from TCRdb's copy, which holds only in-frame ones; the method was immunoSEQ multiplex PCR. V and J calls and clone size are as listed in that table; D and trimming were resolved from the DNA. The sample yields 270,000 or so clones, roughly 84% seen once. Germline V gene lookup returns CDR1 MDHEN and CDR2 SYDVKM. This CDR3 spans 15 amino acids. Trimming cost V 7 bases and J 7 bases; bases outside gene matches: 11. The sequence was collected from a human donor with COVID-19, enrolled during active disease. The donor label of this sample is uncertain. The sequencing sample was made of peripheral blood. The J gene is TRBJ2-2, the V gene TRBV28, with 8 bases lining up with TRBD1. Here the CDR3 DNA reads TGTGCCAGCACCCTTCCAGGGGGCCGGGGCGGGGAGCTGTTTTTT. Translating it yields CASTLPGGRGGELFF.